The 12 T cell receptor beta chains presented below share a single source sample, sequenced in a study of T cell repertoires in cytomegalovirus infection. MiXCR, applied by TCRdb to the reads, yields one record per CDR3 protein. Of just over 450,000 distinct CDR3 sequences in the sample, approximately 40% were seen once. Their antigen targets remain unknown. This material consisted of cultured PBMCs, taken from culture after CMV antigen stimulation. The receptors were gathered from a human donor in good health (CMV status not recorded). Some clones in this sample may be carry-over from other donors' samples.

A few counts support this clonotype. The rearrangement joins TRBV10-3 to TRBJ2-3; 13 positions match TRBD2. CDR1 and CDR2 from the germline V gene are ENHRY and SYGVKD. The J segment lost 2 bases and the V segment lost 6 bases, leaving 2 bases of the junction unmatched. The CDR3 is made up of 15 amino acids. CDR3 nucleotides: TGTGCCATCAGGGGACTAGCGGGGAACACAGATACGCAGTATTTT. Translated, it gives CAIRGLAGNTDTQYF.

This chain joins TRBV6-5 and TRBJ2-5, with TRBD1 matching over 10 bases. The germline CDR1 and CDR2 sequences are MNHEY and SVGAGI. V gave up 6 bases and J gave up 7 bases; unmatched junction bases: 11. The CDR3 runs to 15 residues. CDR3 sequence: CASSPVGTGVGTQYF. The CDR3 region has the DNA TGTGCCAGCAGCCCAGTGGGGACAGGGGTTGGGACCCAGTACTTC.

CDR3 sequence: CSVEDRASLGEQYF. Here the CDR3 DNA reads TGCAGCGTTGAAGACAGGGCGTCTTTGGGAGAGCAGTACTTC. The V and J genes are TRBV29-1 and TRBJ2-7, with D perhaps matching TRBD1 (5 bases). The CDR3 length is 14 residues. Germline V CDR1 and CDR2: SQVTM, ANQGSEA. V lost 0 bases and J lost 7, with 16 bases in between.

This chain links TRBV7-8 with TRBJ2-5; maybe TRBD2 (6 bases). This CDR3 has 17 amino acids. Deletions cut 6 bases from V and 3 bases from J, with 23 bases between. Germline loops: CDR1 SGHVS, CDR2 FQNEAQ. The CDR3 here is CASRLIVSGRGKETQYF. CDR3 sequence (DNA): TGTGCCAGCAGACTAATCGTGTCCGGACGGGGGAAAGAGACCCAGTACTTC. The full variable domain, completed using reference TRBV7-8 and TRBJ2-5, is GAGVSQSPRYKVAKRGQDVALRCDPISGHVSLFWYQQALGQGPEFLTYFQNEAQLDKSGLPSDRFFAERPEGSVSTLKIQRTQQEDSAVYLCASRLIVSGRGKETQYFGPGTRLLVL.

This clonotype was counted ten times or more. The chain couples TRBV7-2 to TRBJ2-4, with D perhaps being TRBD1 or TRBD2 (6 bases each). Germline lookup yields CDR1 SGHTA and CDR2 FQGNSA. V lost 5 bases and J lost 1, with 9 bases in between. The CDR3 has 14 residues. The CDR3 DNA reads as TGTGCCAGCAGCCAAGGGGGGGCCAAAAACATTCAGTACTTC. Its translation: CASSQGGAKNIQYF.

There are a few counts of this clonotype. This chain uses TRBV12-3 or TRBV12-4 with TRBJ1-6; D may be TRBD1 (6 bases). The CDR3 is 14 residues long. V was pared by 3 bases and J by 9 bases, with 12 bases between. CDR3 protein: CASSFQGNSSPLHF. The CDR3 bases are TGTGCCAGCAGTTTCCAGGGGAACAGTTCACCCCTCCACTTT.

The chain links TRBV11-2 to TRBJ1-1; D not certain. This CDR3 has 16 amino acids. The V end lost 5 bases, the J end lost 0 bases, and 16 bases lay between the germline ends. CDR1 is SGHAT and CDR2 is FQNNGV in the germline V gene. The CDR3 DNA follows: TGTGCCAGCAGCCCTCCTCTGTTGCCGATGAACACTGAAGCTTTCTTT. Amino acid sequence: CASSPPLLPMNTEAFF.

This clonotype has a handful of counts. The chain couples TRBV7-2 to TRBJ1-1; 8 bases fit TRBD1. The V segment lost 3 bases and the J segment 0 bases; nucleotides outside the gene matches: 12. This CDR3 comprises 18 residues. Per the germline V gene, CDR1 is SGHTA and CDR2 is FQGNSA. CDR3 region: CASSLNRGLGGVNTEAFF. DNA for the CDR3: TGTGCCAGCAGCTTGAACAGGGGGTTGGGTGGGGTGAACACTGAAGCTTTCTTT.

The chain carries TRBV6-5 and TRBJ1-5; possible D gene TRBD1, 6 bases. Per germline, CDR1 MNHEY and CDR2 SVGAGI. The CDR3 has 13 amino acids. The ends were cut back, 5 bases at V and 5 bases at J, with 10 bases in the middle. CDR3 sequence: CASSRYRDQPQHF. DNA for the CDR3: TGTGCCAGCAGTAGGTACAGGGATCAGCCCCAGCATTTT.

The chain carries TRBV2 and TRBJ2-3, with no clear D. V lost 7 bases, J lost 6 bases, and 14 bases lay in between. CDR1 and CDR2 from the germline V gene are SNHLY and FYNNEI. CDR3 size: 13 residues. The CDR3 loop is CASILRLLDTQYF. DNA of the CDR3: TGTGCCAGCATCTTGAGGCTGCTGGATACGCAGTATTTT. Drawing the rest from reference TRBV2 and TRBJ2-3, the complete variable domain is EPEVTQTPSHQVTQMGQEVILRCVPISNHLYFYWYRQILGQKVEFLVSFYNNEISEKSEIFDDQFSVERPDGSNFTLKIRSTKLEDSAMYFCASILRLLDTQYFGPGTRLTVL.

The CDR3 loop reads CASSLGQGNEQFF. Written as DNA, the CDR3 is TGTGCCAGCAGTCTCGGACAGGGGAATGAGCAGTTCTTC. The chain is built from TRBV25-1 and TRBJ2-1; TRBD1 matches at 9 bases. J was trimmed by 7 bases and V by 5 bases; bases with no gene match: 3. This CDR3 region has 13 residues. Germline V gene data show CDR1 as MGHDK and CDR2 as SYGVNS.

The chain links TRBV6-2 or TRBV6-3 to TRBJ2-5; possibly TRBD1 or TRBD2 for D (5 bases each). CDR1 and CDR2 from the germline V gene are MNHEY and SVGEGT. V was shortened by 6 bases and J by 5 bases, with 19 bases between the two germline ends. The CDR3 extends over 15 amino acids. In DNA form, the CDR3 reads TGTGCCAGCAGCTTCGGGACCGAGGGTATCGAGACCCAGTACTTC. Translation: CASSFGTEGIETQYF.